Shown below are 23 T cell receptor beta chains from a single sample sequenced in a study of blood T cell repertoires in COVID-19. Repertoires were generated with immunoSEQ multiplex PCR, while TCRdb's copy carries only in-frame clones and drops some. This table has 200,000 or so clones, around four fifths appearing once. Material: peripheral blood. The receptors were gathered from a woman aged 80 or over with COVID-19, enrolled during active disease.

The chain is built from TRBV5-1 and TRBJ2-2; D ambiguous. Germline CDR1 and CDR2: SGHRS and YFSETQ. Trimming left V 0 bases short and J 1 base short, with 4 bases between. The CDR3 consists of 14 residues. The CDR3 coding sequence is TGCGCCAGCAGCTTGGCAGGGAACACCGGGGAGCTGTTTTTT. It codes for CASSLAGNTGELFF.

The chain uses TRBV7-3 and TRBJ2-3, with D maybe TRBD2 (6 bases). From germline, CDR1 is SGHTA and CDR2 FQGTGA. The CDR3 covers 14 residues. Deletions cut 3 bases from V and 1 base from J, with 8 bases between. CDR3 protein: CASSFRGGTDTQYF. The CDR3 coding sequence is TGTGCCAGCAGCTTCCGCGGGGGCACAGATACGCAGTATTTT.

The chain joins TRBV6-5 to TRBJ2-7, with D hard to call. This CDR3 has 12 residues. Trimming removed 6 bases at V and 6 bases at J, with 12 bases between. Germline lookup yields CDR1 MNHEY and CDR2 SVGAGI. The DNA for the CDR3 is TGTGCCAGCAGCCGCGCAGGTAGCGAGCAGTACTTC. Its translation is CASSRAGSEQYF.

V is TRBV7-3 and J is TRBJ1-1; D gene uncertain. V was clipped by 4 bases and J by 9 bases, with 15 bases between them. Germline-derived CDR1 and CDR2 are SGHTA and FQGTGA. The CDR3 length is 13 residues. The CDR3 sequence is CASSYEPGIKAFF. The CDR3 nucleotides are TGTGCCAGCAGCTACGAACCGGGGATTAAAGCTTTCTTT.

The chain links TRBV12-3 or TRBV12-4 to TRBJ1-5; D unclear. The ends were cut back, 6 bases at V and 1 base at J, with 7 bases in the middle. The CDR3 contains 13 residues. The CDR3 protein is CASSRTSNQPQHF. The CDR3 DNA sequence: TGTGCCAGCAGCCGTACAAGCAATCAGCCCCAGCATTTT.

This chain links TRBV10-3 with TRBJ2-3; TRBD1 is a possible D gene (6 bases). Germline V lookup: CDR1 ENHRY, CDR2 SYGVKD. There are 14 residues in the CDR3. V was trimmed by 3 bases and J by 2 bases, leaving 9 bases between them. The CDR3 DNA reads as TGTGCCATCAGTGAAACAGGGATCACAGATACGCAGTATTTT. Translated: CAISETGITDTQYF.

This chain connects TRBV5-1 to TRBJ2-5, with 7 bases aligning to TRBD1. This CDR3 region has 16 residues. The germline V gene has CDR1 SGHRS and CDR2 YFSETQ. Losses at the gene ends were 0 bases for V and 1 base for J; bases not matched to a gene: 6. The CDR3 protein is CASSLEGGRAQETQYF. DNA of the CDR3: TGCGCCAGCAGCTTGGAAGGGGGCCGGGCCCAAGAGACCCAGTACTTC.

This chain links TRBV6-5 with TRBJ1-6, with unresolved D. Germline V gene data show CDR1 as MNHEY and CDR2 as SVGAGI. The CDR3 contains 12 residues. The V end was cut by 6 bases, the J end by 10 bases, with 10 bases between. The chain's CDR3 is CASRSWESPLHF. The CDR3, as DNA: TGTGCCAGCAGATCATGGGAGTCACCCCTCCACTTT.

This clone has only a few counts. The CDR3 sequence is CASSNGQGDGKLFF. The CDR3 nucleotides are TGTGCCAGCAGCAATGGACAGGGGGATGGAAAACTGTTTTTT. J is TRBJ1-4 and V is TRBV7-9, with TRBD1 identical over 10 bases. CDR3 length: 14 residues. After removal of 5 bases from V and 10 bases from J, the junction contained 7 bases not matched to a gene. Germline V lookup: CDR1 SEHNR, CDR2 FQNEAQ (reference sequence).

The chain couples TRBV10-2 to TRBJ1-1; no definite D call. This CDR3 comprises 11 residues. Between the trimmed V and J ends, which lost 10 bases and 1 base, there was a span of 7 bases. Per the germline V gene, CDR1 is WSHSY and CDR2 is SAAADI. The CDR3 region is CATAGNTEAFF. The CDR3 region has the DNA TGCGCCACCGCCGGGAACACTGAAGCTTTCTTT.

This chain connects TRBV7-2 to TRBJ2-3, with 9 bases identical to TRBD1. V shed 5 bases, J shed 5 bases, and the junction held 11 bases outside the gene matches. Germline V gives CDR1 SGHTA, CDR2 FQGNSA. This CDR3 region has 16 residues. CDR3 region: CASSRRATGGIDTQYF. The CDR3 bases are TGTGCCAGCAGCCGTCGCGCAACAGGGGGCATAGATACGCAGTATTTT.

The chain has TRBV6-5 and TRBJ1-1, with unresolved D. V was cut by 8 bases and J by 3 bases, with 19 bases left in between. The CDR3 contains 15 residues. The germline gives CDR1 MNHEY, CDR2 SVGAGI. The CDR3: CASSYSTTSDTEAFF. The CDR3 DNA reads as TGTGCCAGCTCATATTCCACCACGTCGGACACTGAAGCTTTCTTT.

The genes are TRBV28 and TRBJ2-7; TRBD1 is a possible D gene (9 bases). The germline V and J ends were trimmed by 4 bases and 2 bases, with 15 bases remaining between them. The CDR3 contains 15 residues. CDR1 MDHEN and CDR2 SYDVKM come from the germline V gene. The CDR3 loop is CASSSGGDRAYEQYV. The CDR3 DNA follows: TGTGCCAGCAGTTCCGGGGGGGACAGGGCCTACGAGCAGTACGTC.

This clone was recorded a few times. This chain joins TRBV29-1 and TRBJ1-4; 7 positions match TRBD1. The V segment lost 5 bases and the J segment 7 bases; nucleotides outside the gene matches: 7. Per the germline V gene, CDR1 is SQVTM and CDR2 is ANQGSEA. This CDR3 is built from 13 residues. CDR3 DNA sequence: TGCAGCGTTCCGGGACAGCAGGGTGAAAAACTGTTTTTT. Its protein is CSVPGQQGEKLFF.

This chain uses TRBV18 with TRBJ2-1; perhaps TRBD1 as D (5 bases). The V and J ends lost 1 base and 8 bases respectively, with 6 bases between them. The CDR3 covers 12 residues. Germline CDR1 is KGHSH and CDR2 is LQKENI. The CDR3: CASSPQGYEQFF. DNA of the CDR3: TGTGCCAGCTCACCACAGGGGTATGAGCAGTTCTTC.

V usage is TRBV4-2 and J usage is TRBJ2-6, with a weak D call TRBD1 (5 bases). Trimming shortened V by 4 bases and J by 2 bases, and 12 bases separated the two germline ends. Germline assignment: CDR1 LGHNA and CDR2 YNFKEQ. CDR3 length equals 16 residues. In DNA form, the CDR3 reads TGTGCCAGCAGCCTCTCACAGGCCGCTGGGGCCAACGTCCTGACTTTC. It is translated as CASSLSQAAGANVLTF.

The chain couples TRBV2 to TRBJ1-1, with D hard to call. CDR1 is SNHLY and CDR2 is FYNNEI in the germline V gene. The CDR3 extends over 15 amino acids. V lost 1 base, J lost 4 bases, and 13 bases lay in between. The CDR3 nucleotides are TGTGCCAGCAGTGAAGGCGGGTTGGGGTCCACTGAAGCTTTCTTT. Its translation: CASSEGGLGSTEAFF.

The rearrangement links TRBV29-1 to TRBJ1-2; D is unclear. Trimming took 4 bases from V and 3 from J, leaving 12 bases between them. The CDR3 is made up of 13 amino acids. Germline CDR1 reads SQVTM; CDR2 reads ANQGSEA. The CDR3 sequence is CSVAVQPYYGYTF. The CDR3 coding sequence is TGCAGCGTTGCGGTACAGCCATACTATGGCTACACCTTC.

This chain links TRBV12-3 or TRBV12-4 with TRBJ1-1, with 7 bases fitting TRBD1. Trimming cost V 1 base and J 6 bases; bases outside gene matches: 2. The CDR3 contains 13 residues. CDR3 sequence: CASSLGQGAEAFF. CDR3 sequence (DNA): TGTGCCAGCAGTTTAGGACAGGGCGCTGAAGCTTTCTTT.

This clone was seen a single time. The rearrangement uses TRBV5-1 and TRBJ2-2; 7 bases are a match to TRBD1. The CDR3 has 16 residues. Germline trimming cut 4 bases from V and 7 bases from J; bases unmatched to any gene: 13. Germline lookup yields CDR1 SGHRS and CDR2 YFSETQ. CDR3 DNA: TGCGCCAGCAGCGAGATTTTGACAGGGCCTGGCGGGGAGCTGTTTTTT. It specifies CASSEILTGPGGELFF. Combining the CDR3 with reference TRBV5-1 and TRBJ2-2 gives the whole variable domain KAGVTQTPRYLIKTRGQQVTLSCSPISGHRSVSWYQQTPGQGLQFLFEYFSETQRNKGNFPGRFSGRQFSNSRSEMNVSTLELGDSALYLCASSEILTGPGGELFFGEGSRLTVL.

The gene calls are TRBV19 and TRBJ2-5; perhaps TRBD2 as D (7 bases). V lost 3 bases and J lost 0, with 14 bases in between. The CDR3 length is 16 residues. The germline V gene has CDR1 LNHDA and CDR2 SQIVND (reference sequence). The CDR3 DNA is TGTGCCAGTAGTATTGGGGGGGCCAGGTACCAAGAGACCCAGTACTTC. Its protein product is CASSIGGARYQETQYF.

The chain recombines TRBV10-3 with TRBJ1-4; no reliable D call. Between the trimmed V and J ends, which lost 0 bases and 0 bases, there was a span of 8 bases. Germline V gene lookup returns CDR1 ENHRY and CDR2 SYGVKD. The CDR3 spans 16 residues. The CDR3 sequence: CAISESGAATNEKLFF. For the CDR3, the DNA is TGTGCCATCAGTGAGTCGGGAGCAGCAACTAATGAAAAACTGTTTTTT.

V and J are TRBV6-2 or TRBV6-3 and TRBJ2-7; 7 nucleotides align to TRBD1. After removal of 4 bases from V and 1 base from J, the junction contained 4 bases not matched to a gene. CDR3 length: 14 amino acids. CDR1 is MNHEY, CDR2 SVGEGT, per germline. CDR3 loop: CASSFTGQSYEQYF. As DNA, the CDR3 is TGTGCCAGCAGTTTCACGGGACAGTCCTACGAGCAGTACTTC.